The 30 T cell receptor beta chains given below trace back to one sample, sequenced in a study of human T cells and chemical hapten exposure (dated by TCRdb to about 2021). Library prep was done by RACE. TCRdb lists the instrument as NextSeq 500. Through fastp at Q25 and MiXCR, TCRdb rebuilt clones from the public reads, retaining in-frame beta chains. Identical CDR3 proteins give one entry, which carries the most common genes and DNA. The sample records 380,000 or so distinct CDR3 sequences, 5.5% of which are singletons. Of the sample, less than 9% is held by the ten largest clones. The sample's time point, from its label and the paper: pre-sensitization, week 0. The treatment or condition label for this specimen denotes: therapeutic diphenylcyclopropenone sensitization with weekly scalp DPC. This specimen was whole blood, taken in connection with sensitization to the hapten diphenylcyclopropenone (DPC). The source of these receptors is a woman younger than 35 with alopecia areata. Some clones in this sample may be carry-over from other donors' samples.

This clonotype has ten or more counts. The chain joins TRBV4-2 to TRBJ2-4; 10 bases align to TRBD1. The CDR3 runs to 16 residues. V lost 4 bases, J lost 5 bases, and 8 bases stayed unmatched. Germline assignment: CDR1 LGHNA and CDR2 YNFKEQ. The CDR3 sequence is CASSRQGAMGENIQYF. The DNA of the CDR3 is TGTGCCAGCAGCCGACAGGGGGCGATGGGGGAAAACATTCAGTACTTC.

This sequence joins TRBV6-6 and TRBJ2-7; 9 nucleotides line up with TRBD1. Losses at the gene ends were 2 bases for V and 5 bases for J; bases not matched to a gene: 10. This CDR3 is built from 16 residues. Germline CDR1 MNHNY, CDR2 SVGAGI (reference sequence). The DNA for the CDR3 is TGTGCCAGCAGTTACACGGGACAGGGTGCGGCCCACGAGCAGTACTTC. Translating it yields CASSYTGQGAAHEQYF.

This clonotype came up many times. The CDR3 region has the DNA TGTGCCAGCAGTTTACCCATCGGGACAGGGACCCACGAGCAGTACTTC. This sequence encodes CASSLPIGTGTHEQYF. The rearrangement links TRBV28 to TRBJ2-7, with TRBD1 identical over 9 bases. Germline CDR1 MDHEN, CDR2 SYDVKM. The CDR3 sequence is 16 residues long. V lost 2 bases, J lost 5 bases, and 10 bases stayed unmatched.

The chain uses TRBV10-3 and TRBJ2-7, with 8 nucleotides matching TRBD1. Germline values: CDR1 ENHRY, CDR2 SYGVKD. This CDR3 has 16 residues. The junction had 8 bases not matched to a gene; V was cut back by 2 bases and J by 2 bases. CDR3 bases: TGTGCCATCAGTGAGGGACCGGGACAGGCAACCTACGAGCAGTACTTC. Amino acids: CAISEGPGQATYEQYF.

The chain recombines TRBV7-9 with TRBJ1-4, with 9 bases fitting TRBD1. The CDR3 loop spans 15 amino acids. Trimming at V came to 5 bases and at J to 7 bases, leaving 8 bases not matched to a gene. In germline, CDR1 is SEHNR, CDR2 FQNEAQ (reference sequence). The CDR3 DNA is TGTGCCAGCAGCCCCATACAGGGGGCGGCTGAAAAACTGTTTTTT. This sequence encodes CASSPIQGAAEKLFF.

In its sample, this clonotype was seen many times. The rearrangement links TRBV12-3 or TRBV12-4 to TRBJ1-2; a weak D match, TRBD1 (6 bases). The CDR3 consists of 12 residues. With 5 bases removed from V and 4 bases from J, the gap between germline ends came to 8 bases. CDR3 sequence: CASSQGTYGYTF. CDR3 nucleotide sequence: TGTGCCAGCAGTCAGGGGACCTATGGCTACACCTTC.

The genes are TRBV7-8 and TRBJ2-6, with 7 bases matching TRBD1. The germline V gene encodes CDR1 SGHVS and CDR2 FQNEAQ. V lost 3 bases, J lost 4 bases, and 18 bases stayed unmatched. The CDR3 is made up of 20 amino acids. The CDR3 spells CASSFPHALKGAPGANVLTF. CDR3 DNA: TGTGCCAGCAGCTTTCCCCATGCCCTTAAGGGGGCCCCCGGGGCCAACGTCCTGACTTTC.

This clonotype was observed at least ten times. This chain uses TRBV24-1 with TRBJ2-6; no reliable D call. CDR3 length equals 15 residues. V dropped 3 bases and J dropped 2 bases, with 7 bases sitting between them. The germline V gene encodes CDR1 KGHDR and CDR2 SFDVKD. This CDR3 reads CATSDAAPGANVLTF. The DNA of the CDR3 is TGTGCCACCAGTGATGCCGCACCTGGGGCCAACGTCCTGACTTTC.

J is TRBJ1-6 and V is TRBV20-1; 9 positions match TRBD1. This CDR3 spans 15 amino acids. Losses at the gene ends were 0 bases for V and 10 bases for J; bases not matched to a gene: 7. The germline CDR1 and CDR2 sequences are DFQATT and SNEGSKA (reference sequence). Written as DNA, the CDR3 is TGCAGTGCTAGAGATCGCGGGACAGGGAGCTCACCCCTCCACTTT. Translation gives CSARDRGTGSSPLHF.

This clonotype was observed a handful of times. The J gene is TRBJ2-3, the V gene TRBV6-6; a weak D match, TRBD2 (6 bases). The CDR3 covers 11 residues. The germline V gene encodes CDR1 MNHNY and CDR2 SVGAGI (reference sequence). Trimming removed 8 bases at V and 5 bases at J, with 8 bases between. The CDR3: CASATRDTQYF. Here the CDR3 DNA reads TGTGCCAGCGCGACTAGAGATACGCAGTATTTT.

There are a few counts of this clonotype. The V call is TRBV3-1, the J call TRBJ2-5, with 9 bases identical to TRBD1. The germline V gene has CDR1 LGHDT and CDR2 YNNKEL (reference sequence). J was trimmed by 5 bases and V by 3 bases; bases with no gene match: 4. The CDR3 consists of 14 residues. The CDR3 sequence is CASSQAGTGETQYF. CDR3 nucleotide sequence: TGTGCCAGCAGCCAGGCCGGGACAGGGGAGACCCAGTACTTC.

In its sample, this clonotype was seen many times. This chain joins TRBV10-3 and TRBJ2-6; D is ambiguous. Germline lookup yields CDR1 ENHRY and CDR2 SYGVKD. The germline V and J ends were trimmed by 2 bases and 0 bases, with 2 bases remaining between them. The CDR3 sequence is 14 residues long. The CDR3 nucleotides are TGTGCCATCAGTGAGCTCTCTGGGGCCAACGTCCTGACTTTC. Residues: CAISELSGANVLTF.

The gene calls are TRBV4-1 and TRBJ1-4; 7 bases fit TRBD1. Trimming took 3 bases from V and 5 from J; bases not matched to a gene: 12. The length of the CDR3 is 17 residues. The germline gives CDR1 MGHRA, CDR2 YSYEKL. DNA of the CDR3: TGCGCCAGCAGCCAGAAACAGGGGCTTTCCCGAAATGAAAAACTGTTTTTT. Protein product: CASSQKQGLSRNEKLFF.

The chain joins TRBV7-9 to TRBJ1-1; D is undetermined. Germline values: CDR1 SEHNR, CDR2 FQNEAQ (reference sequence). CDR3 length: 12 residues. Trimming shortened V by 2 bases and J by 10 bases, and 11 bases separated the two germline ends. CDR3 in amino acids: CASSLYASGAFF. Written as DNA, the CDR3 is TGTGCCAGCAGCTTATACGCCTCCGGAGCTTTCTTT.

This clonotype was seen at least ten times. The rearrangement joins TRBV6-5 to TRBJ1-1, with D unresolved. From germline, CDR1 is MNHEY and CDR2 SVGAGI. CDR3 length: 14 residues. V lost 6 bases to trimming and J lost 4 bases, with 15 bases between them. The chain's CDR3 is CASRPPGVSTEAFF. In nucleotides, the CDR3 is TGTGCCAGCAGACCACCGGGCGTCTCCACTGAAGCTTTCTTT.

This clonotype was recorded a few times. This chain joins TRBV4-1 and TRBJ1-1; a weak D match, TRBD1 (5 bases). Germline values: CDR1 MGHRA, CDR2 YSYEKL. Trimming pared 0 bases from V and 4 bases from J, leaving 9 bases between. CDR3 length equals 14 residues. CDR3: CASSQEWRGTEAFF. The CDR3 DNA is TGCGCCAGCAGCCAAGAGTGGAGGGGCACTGAAGCTTTCTTT.

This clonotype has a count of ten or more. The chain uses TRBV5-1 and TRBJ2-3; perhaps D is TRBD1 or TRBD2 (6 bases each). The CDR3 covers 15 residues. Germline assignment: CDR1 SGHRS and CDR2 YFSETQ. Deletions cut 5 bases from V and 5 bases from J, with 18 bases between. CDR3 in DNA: TGCGCCAGCAGAGCCGGGGGCGCATCCCGAGATACGCAGTATTTT. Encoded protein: CASRAGGASRDTQYF.

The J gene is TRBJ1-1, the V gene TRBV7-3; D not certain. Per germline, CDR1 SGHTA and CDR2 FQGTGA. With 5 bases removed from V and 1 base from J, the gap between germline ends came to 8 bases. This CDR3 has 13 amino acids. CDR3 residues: CASSIRQNTEAFF. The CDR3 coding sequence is TGTGCCAGCAGCATCCGACAGAACACTGAAGCTTTCTTT. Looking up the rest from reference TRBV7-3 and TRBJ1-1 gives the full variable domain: GAGVSQTPSNKVTEKGKYVELRCDPISGHTALYWYRQSLGQGPEFLIYFQGTGAADDSGLPNDRFFAVRPEGSVSTLKIQRTERGDSAVYLCASSIRQNTEAFFGQGTRLTVV.

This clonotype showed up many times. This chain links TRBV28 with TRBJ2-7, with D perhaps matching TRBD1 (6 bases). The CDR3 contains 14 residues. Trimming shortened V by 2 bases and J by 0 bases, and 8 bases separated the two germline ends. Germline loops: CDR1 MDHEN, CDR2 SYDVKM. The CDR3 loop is CASSLGQLSYEQYF. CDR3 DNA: TGTGCCAGCAGTTTAGGACAGCTCTCCTACGAGCAGTACTTC.

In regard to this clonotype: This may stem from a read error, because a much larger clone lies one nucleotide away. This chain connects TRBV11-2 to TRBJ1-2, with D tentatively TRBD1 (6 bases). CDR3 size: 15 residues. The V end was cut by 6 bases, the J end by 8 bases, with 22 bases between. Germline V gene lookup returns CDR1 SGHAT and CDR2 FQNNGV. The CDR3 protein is CASRTFDRWKEGYTF. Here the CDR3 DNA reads TGTGCCAGCAGGACCTTCGACAGGTGGAAAGAGGGCTACACCTTC.

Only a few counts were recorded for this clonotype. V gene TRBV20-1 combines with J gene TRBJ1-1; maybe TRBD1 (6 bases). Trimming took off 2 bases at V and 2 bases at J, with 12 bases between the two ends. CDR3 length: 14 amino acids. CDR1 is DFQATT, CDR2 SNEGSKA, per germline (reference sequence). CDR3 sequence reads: CSARLGATNTEAFF. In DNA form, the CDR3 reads TGCAGTGCTAGACTGGGGGCCACCAACACTGAAGCTTTCTTT.

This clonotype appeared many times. CDR3 protein: CASSQGGLGTMNTEAFF. CDR3 DNA sequence: TGTGCCAGCAGCCAGGGGGGATTAGGGACCATGAACACTGAAGCTTTCTTT. The chain has TRBV3-1 and TRBJ1-1; D perhaps matches TRBD1 (5 bases). This CDR3 contains 17 residues. CDR1 LGHDT and CDR2 YNNKEL come from the germline V gene (reference sequence). Trimming removed 3 bases from V and 0 bases from J, with 17 bases in between.

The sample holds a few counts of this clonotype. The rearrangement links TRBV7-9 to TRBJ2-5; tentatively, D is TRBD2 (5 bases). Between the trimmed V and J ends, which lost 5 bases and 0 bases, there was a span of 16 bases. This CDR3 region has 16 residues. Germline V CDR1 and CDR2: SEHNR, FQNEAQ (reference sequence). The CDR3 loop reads CASSRTPRYHQETQYF. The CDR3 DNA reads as TGTGCCAGCAGCCGGACTCCTAGATACCACCAAGAGACCCAGTACTTC. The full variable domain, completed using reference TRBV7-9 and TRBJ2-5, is DTGVSQNPRHKITKRGQNVTFRCDPISEHNRLYWYRQTLGQGPEFLTYFQNEAQLEKSRLLSDRFSAERPKGSFSTLEIQRTEQGDSAMYLCASSRTPRYHQETQYFGPGTRLLVL.

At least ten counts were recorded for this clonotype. CDR3 residues: CSALGGISAKNIQYF. The CDR3 DNA reads as TGCAGCGCTTTAGGGGGAATTTCCGCCAAAAACATTCAGTACTTC. The gene calls are TRBV29-1 and TRBJ2-4, with a possible D match to TRBD1 (6 bases). The germline CDR1 and CDR2 sequences are SQVTM and ANQGSEA. CDR3 length: 15 amino acids. V was trimmed by 7 bases and J by 1 base, leaving 17 bases between them.

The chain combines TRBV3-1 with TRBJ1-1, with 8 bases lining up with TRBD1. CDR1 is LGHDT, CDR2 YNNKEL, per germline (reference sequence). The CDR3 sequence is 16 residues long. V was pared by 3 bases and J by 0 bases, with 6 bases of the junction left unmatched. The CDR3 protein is CASSHYRGSLNTEAFF. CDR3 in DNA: TGTGCCAGCAGCCACTACAGGGGGAGTTTGAACACTGAAGCTTTCTTT.

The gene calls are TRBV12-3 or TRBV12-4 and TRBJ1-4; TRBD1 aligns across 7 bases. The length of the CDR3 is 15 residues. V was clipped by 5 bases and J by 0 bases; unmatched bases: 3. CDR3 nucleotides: TGTGCCAGCAGTCCCGGACAGGCAACTAATGAAAAACTGTTTTTT. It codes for CASSPGQATNEKLFF.

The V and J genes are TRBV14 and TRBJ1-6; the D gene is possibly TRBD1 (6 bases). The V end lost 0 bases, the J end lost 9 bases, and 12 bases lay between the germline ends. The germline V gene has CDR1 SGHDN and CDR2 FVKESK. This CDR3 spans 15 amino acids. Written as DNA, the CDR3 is TGTGCCAGCAGCCAAGATACAGGGTCGGCTTCACCCCTCCACTTT. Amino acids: CASSQDTGSASPLHF.

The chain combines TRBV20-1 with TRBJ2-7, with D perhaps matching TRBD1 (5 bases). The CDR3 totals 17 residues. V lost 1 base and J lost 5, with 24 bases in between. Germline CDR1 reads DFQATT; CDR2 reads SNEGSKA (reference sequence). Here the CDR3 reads CSARGVGEQDFLNEQYF. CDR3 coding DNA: TGCAGTGCTAGAGGGGTAGGGGAACAAGATTTCCTGAACGAGCAGTACTTC.

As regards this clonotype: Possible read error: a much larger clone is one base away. The CDR3 region has the DNA TGTGCCAGCAGACTCACCCGGACGGCTTTATTT. This gives the protein CASRLTRTALF. V usage is TRBV7-2 and J usage is TRBJ1-1; D gene unclear. Germline CDR1 is SGHTA and CDR2 is FQGNSA. The CDR3 is made up of 11 amino acids.

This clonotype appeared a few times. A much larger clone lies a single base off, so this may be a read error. As DNA, the CDR3 is TGCAGCGTTGTGGGGAACACTGAAGCTTTCTTT. Protein product: CSVVGNTEAFF. The rearrangement joins TRBV29-1 to TRBJ1-1, with unresolved D. With 4 bases removed from V and 1 base from J, the gap between germline ends came to 4 bases. This CDR3 has 11 residues. In germline, CDR1 is SQVTM, CDR2 ANQGSEA.